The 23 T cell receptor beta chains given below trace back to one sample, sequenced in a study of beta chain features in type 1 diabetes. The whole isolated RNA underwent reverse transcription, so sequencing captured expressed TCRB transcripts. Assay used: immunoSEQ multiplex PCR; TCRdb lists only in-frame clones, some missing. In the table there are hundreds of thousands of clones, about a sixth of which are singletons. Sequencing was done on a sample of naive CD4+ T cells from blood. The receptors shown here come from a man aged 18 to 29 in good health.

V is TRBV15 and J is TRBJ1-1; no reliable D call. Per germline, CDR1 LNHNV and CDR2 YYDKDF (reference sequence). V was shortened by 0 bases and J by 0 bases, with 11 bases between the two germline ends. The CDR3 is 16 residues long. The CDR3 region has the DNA TGTGCCACCAGCAGAGATCAACAGCCATTGAACACTGAAGCTTTCTTT. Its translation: CATSRDQQPLNTEAFF.

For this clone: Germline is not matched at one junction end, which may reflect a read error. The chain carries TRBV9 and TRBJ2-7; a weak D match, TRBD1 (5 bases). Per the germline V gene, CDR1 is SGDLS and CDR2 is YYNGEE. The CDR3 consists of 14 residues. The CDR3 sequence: CGSSPLGLSYEQYF. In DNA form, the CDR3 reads TGTGGCAGCAGCCCCTTGGGGCTTTCCTACGAGCAGTACTTC.

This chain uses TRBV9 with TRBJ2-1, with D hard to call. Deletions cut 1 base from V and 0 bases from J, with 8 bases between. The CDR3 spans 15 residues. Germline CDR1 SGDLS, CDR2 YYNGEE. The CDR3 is CASSVLSLSYNEQFF. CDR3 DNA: TGTGCCAGCAGCGTATTGAGCCTCTCCTACAATGAGCAGTTCTTC.

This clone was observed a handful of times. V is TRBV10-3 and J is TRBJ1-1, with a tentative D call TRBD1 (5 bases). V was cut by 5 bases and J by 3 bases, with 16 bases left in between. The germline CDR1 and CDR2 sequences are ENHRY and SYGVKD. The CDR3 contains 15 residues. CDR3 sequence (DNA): TGTGCCATCAGTTCCAGGGTTGGGATTGACACTGAAGCTTTCTTT. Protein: CAISSRVGIDTEAFF.

The CDR3 loop is CASSLGQLTNEKLFF. CDR3 sequence (DNA): TGTGCCAGCTCCCTAGGACAGCTTACTAATGAAAAACTGTTTTTT. The chain is built from TRBV18 and TRBJ1-4; possible D gene TRBD1, 6 bases. Germline V gene sequence: CDR1 KGHSH, CDR2 LQKENI. This CDR3 has 15 amino acids. V gave up 6 bases and J gave up 2 bases, with 13 bases separating them.

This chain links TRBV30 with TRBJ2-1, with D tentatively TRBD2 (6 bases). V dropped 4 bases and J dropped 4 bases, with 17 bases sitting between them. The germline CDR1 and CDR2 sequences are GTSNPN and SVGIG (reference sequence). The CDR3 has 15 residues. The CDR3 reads CAWNTGGKSYNEQFF. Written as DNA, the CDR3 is TGTGCCTGGAATACAGGAGGGAAGTCTTACAATGAGCAGTTCTTC. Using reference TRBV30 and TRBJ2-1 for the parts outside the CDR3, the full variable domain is SQTIHQWPATLVQPVGSPLSLECTVEGTSNPNLYWYRQAAGRGLQLLFYSVGIGQISSEVPQNLSASRPQDRQFILSSKKLLLSDSGFYLCAWNTGGKSYNEQFFGPGTRLTVL.

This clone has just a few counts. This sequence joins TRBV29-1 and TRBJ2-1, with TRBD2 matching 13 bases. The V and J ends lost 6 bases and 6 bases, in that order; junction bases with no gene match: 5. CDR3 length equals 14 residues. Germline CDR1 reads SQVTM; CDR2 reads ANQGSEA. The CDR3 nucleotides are TGCAGCGTACAGACTAGCGGGAGGAGCAATGAGCAGTTCTTC. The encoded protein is CSVQTSGRSNEQFF.

CDR3 residues: CASSLARSLGNEQFF. The DNA of the CDR3 is TGTGCCAGCAGCTTAGCCAGGAGCCTGGGCAATGAGCAGTTCTTC. V and J are TRBV7-9 and TRBJ2-1; unclear D gene. The germline V gene encodes CDR1 SEHNR and CDR2 FQNEAQ (reference sequence). The CDR3 length is 15 residues. Trimming took off 0 bases at V and 6 bases at J, with 12 bases between the two ends.

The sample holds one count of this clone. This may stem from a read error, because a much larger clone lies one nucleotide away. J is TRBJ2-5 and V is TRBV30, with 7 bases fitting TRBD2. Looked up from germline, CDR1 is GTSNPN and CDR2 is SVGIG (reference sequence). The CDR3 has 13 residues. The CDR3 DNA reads TGTGTCTGGACCCGGGGGGTTGGGGAGACCCAGTACTTC. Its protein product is CVWTRGVGETQYF.

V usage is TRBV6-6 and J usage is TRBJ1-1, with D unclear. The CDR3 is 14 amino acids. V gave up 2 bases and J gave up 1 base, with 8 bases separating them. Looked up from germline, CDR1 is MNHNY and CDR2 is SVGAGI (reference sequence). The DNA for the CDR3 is TGTGCCAGCAGTTACGGAGGGCAGAACACTGAAGCTTTCTTT. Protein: CASSYGGQNTEAFF.

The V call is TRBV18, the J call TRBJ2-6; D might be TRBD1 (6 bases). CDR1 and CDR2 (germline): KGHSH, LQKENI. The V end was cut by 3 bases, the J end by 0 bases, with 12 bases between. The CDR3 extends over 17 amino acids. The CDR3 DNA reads TGTGCCAGCTCACCGCAGGGACATTCCTCTGGGGCCAACGTCCTGACTTTC. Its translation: CASSPQGHSSGANVLTF.

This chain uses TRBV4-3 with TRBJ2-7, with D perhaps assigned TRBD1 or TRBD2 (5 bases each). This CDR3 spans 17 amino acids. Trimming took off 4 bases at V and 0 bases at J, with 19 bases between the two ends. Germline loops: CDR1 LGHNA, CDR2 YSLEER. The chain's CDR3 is CASSPGGSQGSSYEQYF. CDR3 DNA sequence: TGCGCCAGCAGCCCCGGCGGGTCCCAGGGAAGCTCCTACGAGCAGTACTTC.

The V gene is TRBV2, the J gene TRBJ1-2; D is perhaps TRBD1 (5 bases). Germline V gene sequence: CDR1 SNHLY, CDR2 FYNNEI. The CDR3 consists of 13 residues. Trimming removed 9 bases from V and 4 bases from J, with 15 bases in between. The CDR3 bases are TGTGCCAGTGGGGACTCTTGGGCCTATGGCTACACCTTC. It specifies CASGDSWAYGYTF.

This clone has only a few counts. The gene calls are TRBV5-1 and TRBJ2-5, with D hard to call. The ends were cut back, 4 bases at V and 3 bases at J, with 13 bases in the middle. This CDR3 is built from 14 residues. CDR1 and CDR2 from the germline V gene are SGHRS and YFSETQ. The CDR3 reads CASSLGPVKETQYF. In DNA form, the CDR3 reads TGCGCCAGCAGCCTGGGTCCAGTTAAAGAGACCCAGTACTTC.

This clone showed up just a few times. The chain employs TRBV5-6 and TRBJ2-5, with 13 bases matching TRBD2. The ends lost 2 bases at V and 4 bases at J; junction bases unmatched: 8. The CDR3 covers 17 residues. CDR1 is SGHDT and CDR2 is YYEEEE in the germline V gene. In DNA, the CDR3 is TGTGCCAGCAGCTTATACTTGGGACTAGCGGGAAGAGAGACCCAGTACTTC. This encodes CASSLYLGLAGRETQYF.

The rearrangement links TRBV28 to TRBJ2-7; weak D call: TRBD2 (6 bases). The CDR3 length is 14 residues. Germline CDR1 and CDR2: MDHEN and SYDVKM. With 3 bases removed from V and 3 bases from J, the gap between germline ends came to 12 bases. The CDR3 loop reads CASSLWGVGYEQYF. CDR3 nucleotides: TGTGCCAGCAGTTTGTGGGGGGTGGGCTACGAGCAGTACTTC.

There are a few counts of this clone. The CDR3 nucleotides read TGCAGCGTTGAAGAGGCTGGGGCTTTCTTT. Protein sequence: CSVEEAGAFF. V usage is TRBV29-1 and J usage is TRBJ1-1, with D unresolved. Germline V gives CDR1 SQVTM, CDR2 ANQGSEA. The germline V and J ends were trimmed by 0 bases and 11 bases, with 7 bases remaining between them. The CDR3 covers 10 residues.

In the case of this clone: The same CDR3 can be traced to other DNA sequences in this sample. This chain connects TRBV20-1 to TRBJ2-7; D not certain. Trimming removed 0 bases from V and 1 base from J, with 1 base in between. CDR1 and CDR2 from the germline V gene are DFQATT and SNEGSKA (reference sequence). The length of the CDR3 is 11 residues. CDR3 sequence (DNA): TGCAGTGCTAGAGAGTCCTACGAGCAGTACTTC. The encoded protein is CSARESYEQYF.

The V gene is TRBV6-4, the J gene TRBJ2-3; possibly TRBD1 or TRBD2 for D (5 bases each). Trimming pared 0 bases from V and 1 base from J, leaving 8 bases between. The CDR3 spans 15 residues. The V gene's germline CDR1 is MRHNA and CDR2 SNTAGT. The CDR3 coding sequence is TGTGCCAGCAGTGACTCGGGGGTAGGCACAGATACGCAGTATTTT. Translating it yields CASSDSGVGTDTQYF.

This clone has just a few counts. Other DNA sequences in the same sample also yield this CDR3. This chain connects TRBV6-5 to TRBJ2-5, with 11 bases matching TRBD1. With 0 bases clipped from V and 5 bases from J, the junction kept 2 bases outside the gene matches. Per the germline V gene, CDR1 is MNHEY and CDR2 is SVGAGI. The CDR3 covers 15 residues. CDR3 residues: CASSYSGQGVETQYF. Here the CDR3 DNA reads TGTGCCAGCAGTTACTCGGGACAGGGGGTGGAGACCCAGTACTTC.

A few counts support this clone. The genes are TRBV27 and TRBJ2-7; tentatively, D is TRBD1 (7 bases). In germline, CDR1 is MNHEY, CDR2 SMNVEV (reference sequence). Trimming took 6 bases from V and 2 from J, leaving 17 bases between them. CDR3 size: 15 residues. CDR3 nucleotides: TGTGCCAGCAGGGCTCAACAGGGGAGGACCTACGAGCAGTACTTC. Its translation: CASRAQQGRTYEQYF.

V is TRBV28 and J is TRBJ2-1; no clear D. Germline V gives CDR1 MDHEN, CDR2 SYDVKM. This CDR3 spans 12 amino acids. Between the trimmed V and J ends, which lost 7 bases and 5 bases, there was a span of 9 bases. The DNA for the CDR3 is TGTGCCAGCAAAGCTACCCACAATGAGCAGTTCTTC. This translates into CASKATHNEQFF.

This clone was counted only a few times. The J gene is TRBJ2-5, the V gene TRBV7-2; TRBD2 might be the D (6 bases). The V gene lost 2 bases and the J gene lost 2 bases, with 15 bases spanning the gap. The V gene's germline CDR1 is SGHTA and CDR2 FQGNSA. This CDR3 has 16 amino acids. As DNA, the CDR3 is TGTGCCAGCAGCTTAAATAAAGGAGGGTTTCAAGAGACCCAGTACTTC. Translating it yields CASSLNKGGFQETQYF. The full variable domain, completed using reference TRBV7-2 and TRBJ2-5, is GAGVSQSPSNKVTEKGKDVELRCDPISGHTALYWYRQSLGQGLEFLIYFQGNSAPDKSGLPSDRFSAERTGGSVSTLTIQRTQQEDSAVYLCASSLNKGGFQETQYFGPGTRLLVL.